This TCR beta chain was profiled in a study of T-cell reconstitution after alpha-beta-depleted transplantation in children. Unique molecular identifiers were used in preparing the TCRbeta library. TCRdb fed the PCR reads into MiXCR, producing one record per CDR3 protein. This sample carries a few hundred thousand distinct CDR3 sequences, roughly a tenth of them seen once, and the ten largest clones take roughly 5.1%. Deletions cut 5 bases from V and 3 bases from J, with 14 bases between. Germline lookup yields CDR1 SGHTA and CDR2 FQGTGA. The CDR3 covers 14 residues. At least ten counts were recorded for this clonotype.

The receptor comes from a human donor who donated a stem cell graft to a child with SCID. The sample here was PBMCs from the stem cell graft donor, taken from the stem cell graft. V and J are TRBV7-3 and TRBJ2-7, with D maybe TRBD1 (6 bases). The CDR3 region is CASSPQGFSYEQYF. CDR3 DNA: TGTGCCAGCAGCCCCCAGGGGTTCAGCTACGAGCAGTACTTC.